The clone carrying this T cell receptor beta chain was counted at least ten times. Its target is not known. The sequenced fragment ends 3 residues before the CDR3 boundary, so the rest is inferred from the germline J gene. CVID and control samples used equivalent genomic DNA input. Profiling relied on immunoSEQ multiplex PCR, and the TCRdb table lists in-frame clones only, not all of them. Observed in the sample are fewer than 65,000 clones, none of them singletons. Caucasian heritage predominated among both patients and controls. This sample is drawn from a study of T cell clonality in common variable immunodeficiency. Study-level points and caveats: Patient heterogeneity in the CVID cohort limited correlations between repertoire features and clinical complications.

V was cut by 0 bases and J by 0 bases, with 11 bases left in between. The CDR3 covers 16 residues. The germline gives CDR1 MRHNA, CDR2 SNTAGT. V and J are TRBV6-4 and TRBJ1-2; the D gene is possibly TRBD1 (5 bases). Sequencing was done on a sample of peripheral blood mononuclear cells. This TCR came from a person aged 18-70 years in good health. The CDR3 loop is CASSDSLGQTNYGYTF. The CDR3 DNA, read in part, is TGTGCCAGCAGTGACTCGTTGGGGCAGACTAACTATGGC.